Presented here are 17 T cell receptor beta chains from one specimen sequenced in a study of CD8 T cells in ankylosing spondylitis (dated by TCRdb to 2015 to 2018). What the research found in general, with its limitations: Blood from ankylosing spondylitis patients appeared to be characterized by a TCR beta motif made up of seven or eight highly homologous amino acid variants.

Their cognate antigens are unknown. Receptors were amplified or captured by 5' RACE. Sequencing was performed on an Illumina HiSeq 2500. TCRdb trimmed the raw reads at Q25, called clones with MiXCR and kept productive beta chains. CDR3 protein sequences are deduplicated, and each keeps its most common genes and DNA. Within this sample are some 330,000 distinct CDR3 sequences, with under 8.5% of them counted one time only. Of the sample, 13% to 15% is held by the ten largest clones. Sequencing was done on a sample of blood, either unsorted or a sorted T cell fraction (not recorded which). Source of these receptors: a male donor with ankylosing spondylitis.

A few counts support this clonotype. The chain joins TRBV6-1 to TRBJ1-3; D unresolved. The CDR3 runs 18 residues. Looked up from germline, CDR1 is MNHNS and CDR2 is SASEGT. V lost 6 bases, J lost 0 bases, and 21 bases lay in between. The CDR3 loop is CASRSVIPGPSSGNTIYF. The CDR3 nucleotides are TGTGCCAGCAGATCAGTGATCCCGGGCCCCAGCTCTGGAAACACCATATATTTT.

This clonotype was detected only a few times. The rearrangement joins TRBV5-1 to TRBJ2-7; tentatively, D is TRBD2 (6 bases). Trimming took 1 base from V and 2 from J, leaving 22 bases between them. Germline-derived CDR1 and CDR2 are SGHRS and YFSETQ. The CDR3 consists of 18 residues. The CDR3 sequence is CASSLRAGRNGRPYEQYF. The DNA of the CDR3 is TGCGCCAGCAGCTTGCGGGCAGGGAGGAACGGGCGTCCCTACGAGCAGTACTTC.

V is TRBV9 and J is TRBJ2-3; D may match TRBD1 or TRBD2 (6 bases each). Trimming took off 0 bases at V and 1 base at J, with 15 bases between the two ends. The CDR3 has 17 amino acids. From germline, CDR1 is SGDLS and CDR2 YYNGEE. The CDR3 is CASSVASWGAGTDTQYF. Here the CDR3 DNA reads TGTGCCAGCAGCGTAGCGTCTTGGGGGGCCGGCACAGATACGCAGTATTTT.

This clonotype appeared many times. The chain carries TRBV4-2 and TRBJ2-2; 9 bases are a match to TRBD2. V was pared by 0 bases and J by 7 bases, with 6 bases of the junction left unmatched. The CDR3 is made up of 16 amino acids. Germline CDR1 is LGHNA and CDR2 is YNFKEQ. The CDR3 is CASSQDSSGTRGELFF. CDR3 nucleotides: TGTGCCAGCAGCCAAGATTCTAGCGGGACCCGCGGGGAGCTGTTTTTT.

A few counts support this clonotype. The CDR3 DNA sequence: TGTGCCAGCAGCCCAGCGGGACTCCTTGGGTACGAGCAGTACTTC. Translation gives CASSPAGLLGYEQYF. The chain joins TRBV11-3 to TRBJ2-7; TRBD2 aligns across 7 bases. V shed 5 bases and J 4 bases; nucleotides not matched to a gene: 11. In germline, CDR1 is SGHNT, CDR2 YENEEA. The CDR3 length is 15 residues. Using reference TRBV11-3 and TRBJ2-7 for the parts outside the CDR3, the full variable domain is EAGVVQSPRYKIIEKKQPVAFWCNPISGHNTLYWYLQNLGQGPELLIRYENEEAVDDSQLPKDRFSAERLKGVDSTLKIQPAELGDSAVYLCASSPAGLLGYEQYFGPGTRLTVT.

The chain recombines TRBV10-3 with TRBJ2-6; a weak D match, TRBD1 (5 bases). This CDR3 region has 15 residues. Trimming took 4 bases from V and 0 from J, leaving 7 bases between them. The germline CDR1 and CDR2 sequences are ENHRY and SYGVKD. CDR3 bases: TGTGCCATCAGTGCAGGGCTCTCTGGGGCCAACGTCCTGACTTTC. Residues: CAISAGLSGANVLTF.

CDR3 in DNA: TGTGCCAGCAGCACAATTAGCGGGAAAACCTACAATGAGCAGTTCTTC. Translating it yields CASSTISGKTYNEQFF. The chain joins TRBV9 to TRBJ2-1, with 8 positions matching TRBD2. Germline V gene lookup returns CDR1 SGDLS and CDR2 YYNGEE. The CDR3 runs to 16 residues. With V trimmed by 4 bases and J by 2 bases, 8 bases remained unmatched. The complete variable domain, with remaining parts taken from reference TRBV9 and TRBJ2-1, reads DSGVTQTPKHLITATGQRVTLRCSPRSGDLSVYWYQQSLDQGLQFLIQYYNGEERAKGNILERFSAQQFPDLHSELNLSSLELGDSALYFCASSTISGKTYNEQFFGPGTRLTVL.

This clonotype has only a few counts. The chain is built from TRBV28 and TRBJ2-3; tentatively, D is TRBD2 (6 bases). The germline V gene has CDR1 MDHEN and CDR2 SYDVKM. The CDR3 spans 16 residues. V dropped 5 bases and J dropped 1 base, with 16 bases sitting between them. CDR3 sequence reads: CASSDSLAMGTDTQYF. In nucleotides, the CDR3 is TGTGCCAGCAGTGACTCACTAGCTATGGGCACAGATACGCAGTATTTT.

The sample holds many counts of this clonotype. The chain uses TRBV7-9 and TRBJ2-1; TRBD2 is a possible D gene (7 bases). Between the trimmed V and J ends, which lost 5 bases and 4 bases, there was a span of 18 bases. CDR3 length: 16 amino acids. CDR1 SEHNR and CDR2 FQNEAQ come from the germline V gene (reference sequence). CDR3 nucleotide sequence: TGTGCCAGCAGCCCCAGGGGCGGGAGTGCTTACAATGAGCAGTTCTTC. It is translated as CASSPRGGSAYNEQFF.

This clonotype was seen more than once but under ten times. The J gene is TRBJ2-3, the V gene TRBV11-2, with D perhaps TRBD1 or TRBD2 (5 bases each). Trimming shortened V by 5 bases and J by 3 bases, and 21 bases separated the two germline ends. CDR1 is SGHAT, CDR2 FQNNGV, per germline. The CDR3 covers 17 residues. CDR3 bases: TGTGCCAGCAGCCCCCCGAGGGGACGGTGGGGTACAGATACGCAGTATTTT. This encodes CASSPPRGRWGTDTQYF.

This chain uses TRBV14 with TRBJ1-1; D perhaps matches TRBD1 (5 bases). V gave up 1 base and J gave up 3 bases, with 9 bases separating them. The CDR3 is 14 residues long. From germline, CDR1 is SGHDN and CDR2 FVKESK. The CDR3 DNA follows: TGTGCCAGCAGCCAAGTCCAGGGAGACACTGAAGCTTTCTTT. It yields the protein CASSQVQGDTEAFF.

The CDR3 DNA reads TGTGCCAGCAGTTACTTGACGGGACTAGGTGCGGGAGATACGCAGTATTTT. It yields the protein CASSYLTGLGAGDTQYF. This chain links TRBV6-2 or TRBV6-3 with TRBJ2-3, with TRBD2 matching 8 bases. After removal of 1 base from V and 5 bases from J, the junction contained 11 bases not matched to a gene. The length of the CDR3 is 17 residues. Germline CDR1 and CDR2: MNHEY and SVGEGT.

The CDR3 bases are TGCAGTGCATCCGGGCTAGGCTTTTCCCCCTACAATGAGCAGTTCTTC. This encodes CSASGLGFSPYNEQFF. J is TRBJ2-1 and V is TRBV20-1; D ambiguous. CDR1 is DFQATT, CDR2 SNEGSKA, per germline (reference sequence). V shed 6 bases and J shed 2 bases, with 20 bases lying between them. The CDR3 contains 16 residues.

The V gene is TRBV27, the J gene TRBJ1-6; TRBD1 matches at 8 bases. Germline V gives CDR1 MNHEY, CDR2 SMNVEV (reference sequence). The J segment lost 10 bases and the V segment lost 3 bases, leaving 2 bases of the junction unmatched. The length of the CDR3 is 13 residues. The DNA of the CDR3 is TGTGCCAGCAGTTTGGACAGGGACTCACCCCTCCACTTT. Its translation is CASSLDRDSPLHF.

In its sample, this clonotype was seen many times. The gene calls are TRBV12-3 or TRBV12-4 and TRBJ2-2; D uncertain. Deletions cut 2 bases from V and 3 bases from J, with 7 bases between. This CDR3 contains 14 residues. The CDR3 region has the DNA TGTGCCAGCAGTTTAAGGTTGTACACCGGGGAGCTGTTTTTT. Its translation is CASSLRLYTGELFF.

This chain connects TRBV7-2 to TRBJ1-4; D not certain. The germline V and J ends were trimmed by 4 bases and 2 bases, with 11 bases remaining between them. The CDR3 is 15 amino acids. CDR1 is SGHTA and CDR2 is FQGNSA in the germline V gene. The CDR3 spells CASSSARPTNEKLFF. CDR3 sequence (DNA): TGTGCCAGCAGCTCCGCTAGGCCTACTAATGAAAAACTGTTTTTT.

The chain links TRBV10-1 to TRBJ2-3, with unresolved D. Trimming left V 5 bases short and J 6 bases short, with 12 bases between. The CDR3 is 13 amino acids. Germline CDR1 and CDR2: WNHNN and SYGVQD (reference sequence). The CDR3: CASSQFARDTQYF. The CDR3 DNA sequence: TGCGCCAGCAGTCAATTTGCCCGGGATACGCAGTATTTT.